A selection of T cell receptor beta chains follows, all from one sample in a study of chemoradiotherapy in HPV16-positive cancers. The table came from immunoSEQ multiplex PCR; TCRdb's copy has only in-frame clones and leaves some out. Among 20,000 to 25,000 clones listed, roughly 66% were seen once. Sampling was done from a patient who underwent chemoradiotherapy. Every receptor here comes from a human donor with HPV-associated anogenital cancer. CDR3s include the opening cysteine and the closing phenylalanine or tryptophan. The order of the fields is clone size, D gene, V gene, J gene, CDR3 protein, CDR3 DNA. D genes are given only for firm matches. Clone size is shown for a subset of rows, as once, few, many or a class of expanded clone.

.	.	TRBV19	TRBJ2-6	CASSIASGRGASGANVLTF	TGTGCCAGTAGTATAGCGTCAGGGCGAGGGGCCTCTGGGGCCAACGTCCTGACTTTC
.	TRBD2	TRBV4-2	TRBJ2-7	CASSQESSSGTSAYEQYF	TGTGCCAGCAGCCAAGAGAGCTCTTCCGGGACTAGCGCTTACGAGCAGTACTTC
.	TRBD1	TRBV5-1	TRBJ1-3	CASSWTGVAGNTIYF	TGCGCCAGCAGCTGGACAGGGGTAGCCGGAAACACCATATATTTT
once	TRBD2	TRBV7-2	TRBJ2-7	CASSLAGGPLNEQYF	TGTGCCAGCAGTCTAGCGGGAGGGCCTCTAAACGAGCAGTACTTC
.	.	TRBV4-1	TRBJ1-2	CASSPGMVPHGYTF	TGCGCCAGCAGCCCCGGGATGGTCCCCCATGGCTACACCTTC
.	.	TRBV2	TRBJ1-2	CASSDSGERYGYTF	TGTGCCAGCAGTGATTCGGGGGAAAGGTATGGCTACACCTTC
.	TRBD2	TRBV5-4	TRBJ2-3	CASSSASGGASADTQYF	TGTGCCAGCAGCTCAGCTAGCGGGGGGGCCTCTGCAGATACGCAGTATTTT
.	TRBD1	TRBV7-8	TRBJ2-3	CASSLGGISGTGRTDTQYF	TGTGCCAGCAGCTTAGGAGGTATATCAGGGACAGGGAGGACAGATACGCAGTATTTT
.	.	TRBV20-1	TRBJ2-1	CSAGLTEQFF	TGCAGTGCTGGCCTGACGGAGCAGTTCTTC
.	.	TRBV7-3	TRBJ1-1	CASSPQAPGLNTEAFF	TGTGCCAGCAGCCCCCAAGCCCCAGGACTCAACACTGAAGCTTTCTTT
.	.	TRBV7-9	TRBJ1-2	CASSPQGPNYGYTF	TGTGCCAGCAGCCCACAGGGACCGAACTATGGCTACACCTTC
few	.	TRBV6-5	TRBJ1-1	CASSSTVNTEAFF	TGTGCCAGCAGCTCGACAGTGAACACTGAAGCTTTCTTT
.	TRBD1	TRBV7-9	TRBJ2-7	CASSQGTAYEQYF	TGTGCCAGCAGCCAAGGGACAGCCTACGAGCAGTACTTC
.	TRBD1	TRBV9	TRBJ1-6	CASSIQGANSPLHF	TGTGCCAGCAGTATACAGGGGGCAAATTCACCCCTCCACTTT
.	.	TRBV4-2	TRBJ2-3	CASSLIAGQADTQYF	TGTGCCAGCAGCCTGATAGCGGGACAGGCAGATACGCAGTATTTT
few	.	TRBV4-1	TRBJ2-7	CASSEAGGIYEQYF	TGCGCCAGCAGCGAAGCCGGCGGGATCTACGAGCAGTACTTC
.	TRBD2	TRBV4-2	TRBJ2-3	CASSQDGGGTSTDTQYF	TGTGCCAGCAGCCAAGATGGCGGGGGGACTAGCACAGATACGCAGTATTTT
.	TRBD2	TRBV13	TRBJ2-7	CASSPPGTSGPRQQYF	TGTGCCAGCAGCCCACCGGGGACTAGCGGGCCAAGGCAGCAGTACTTC
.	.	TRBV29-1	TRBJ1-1	CSVEVSGQNTEAFF	TGCAGCGTTGAAGTTTCAGGGCAGAACACTGAAGCTTTCTTT
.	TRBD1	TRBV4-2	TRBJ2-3	CASSQGGTGLGTDTQYF	TGTGCCAGCAGCCAAGGAGGGACAGGGTTAGGGACAGATACGCAGTATTTT
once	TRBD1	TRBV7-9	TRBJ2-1	CASSPTGTGGPYNEQFF	TGTGCCAGCAGCCCCACCGGGACAGGGGGCCCCTACAATGAGCAGTTCTTC
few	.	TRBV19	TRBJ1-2	CAIPSGSGYGYTF	TGTGCCATCCCCTCGGGCAGCGGCTATGGCTACACCTTC
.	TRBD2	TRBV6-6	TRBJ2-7	CASSPGLAGGYEQYF	TGTGCCAGCAGCCCGGGACTAGCGGGAGGCTACGAGCAGTACTTC
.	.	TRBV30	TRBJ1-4	CAWNKNGNEKLFF	TGTGCCTGGAACAAGAATGGTAATGAAAAACTGTTTTTT
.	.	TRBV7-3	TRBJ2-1	CASSFRDSSYNEQFF	TGTGCCAGCAGCTTCAGGGATAGCTCCTACAATGAGCAGTTCTTC
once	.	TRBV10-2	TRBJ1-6	CASSEGQPNSPLHF	TGCGCCAGCAGTGAGGGACAGCCAAATTCACCCCTCCACTTT
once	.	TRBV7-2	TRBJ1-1	CASSLMNTEAFF	TGTGCCAGCAGCTTAATGAACACTGAAGCTTTCTTT
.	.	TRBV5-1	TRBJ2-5	CASSLGQVQGETQYF	TGCGCCAGCAGCTTGGGACAGGTCCAGGGGGAGACCCAGTACTTC
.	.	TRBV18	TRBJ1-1	CASSQGGDAEAFF	TGTGCCAGCTCACAGGGGGGAGACGCTGAAGCTTTCTTT
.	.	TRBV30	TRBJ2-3	CAWRVEGGPNTQYF	TGTGCCTGGAGGGTGGAGGGGGGTCCTAATACGCAGTATTTT
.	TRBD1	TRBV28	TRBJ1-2	CASTDRENGYTF	TGTGCCAGCACCGACAGGGAAAATGGCTACACCTTC
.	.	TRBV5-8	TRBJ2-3	CASSLPGMGRNTQYF	TGTGCCAGCAGCTTACCGGGGATGGGCAGAAATACGCAGTATTTT
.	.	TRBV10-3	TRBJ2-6	CAIRSGGGGANVLTF	TGTGCCATCAGATCGGGGGGCGGAGGGGCCAACGTCCTGACTTTC
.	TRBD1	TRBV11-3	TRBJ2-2	CASSFQGVGWAGELFF	TGTGCCAGCAGCTTTCAGGGGGTAGGGTGGGCCGGGGAGCTGTTTTTT
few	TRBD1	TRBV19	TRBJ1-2	CASSTDRGGYTF	TGTGCCAGTAGTACCGACAGGGGTGGCTACACCTTC
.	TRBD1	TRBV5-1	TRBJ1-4	CASTYSGGNEKLFF	TGCGCCAGCACCTACTCAGGGGGTAATGAAAAACTGTTTTTT
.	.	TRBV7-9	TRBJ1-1	CASSPRVRGNTEAFF	TGTGCCAGCAGCCCACGGGTCCGGGGGAACACTGAAGCTTTCTTT
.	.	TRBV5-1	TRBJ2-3	CASSSGGTDTQYF	TGCGCCAGCAGCTCCGGAGGGACAGATACGCAGTATTTT
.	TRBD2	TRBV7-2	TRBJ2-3	CASSKQTGTSGGGNTQYF	TGTGCCAGCAGCAAACAAACCGGGACTAGCGGGGGGGGGAATACGCAGTATTTT
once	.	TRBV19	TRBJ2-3	CASSPSQAGTDTQYF	TGTGCCAGTAGTCCATCACAGGCGGGCACAGATACGCAGTATTTT
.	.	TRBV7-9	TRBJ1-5	CASSLDREWGQPQHF	TGTGCCAGCAGCTTAGATCGGGAGTGGGGTCAGCCCCAGCATTTT
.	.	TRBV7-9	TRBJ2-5	CASSAGVAETQYF	TGTGCCAGCAGCGCAGGGGTCGCGGAGACCCAGTACTTC
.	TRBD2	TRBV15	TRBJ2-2	CATSREVLRGAPGELFF	TGTGCCACCAGCAGAGAAGTCTTGCGGGGGGCCCCCGGGGAGCTGTTTTTT
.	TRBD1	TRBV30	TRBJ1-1	CAWTRQGPTEAFF	TGTGCCTGGACTAGACAGGGACCCACTGAAGCTTTCTTT
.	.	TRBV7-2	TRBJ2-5	CASSWFIVGETQYF	TGTGCCAGCAGCTGGTTCATAGTAGGGGAGACCCAGTACTTC
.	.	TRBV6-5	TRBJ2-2	CASSYDGPPGELFF	TGTGCCAGCAGTTACGATGGCCCTCCCGGGGAGCTGTTTTTT
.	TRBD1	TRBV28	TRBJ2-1	CASSLRGQGAKNEQFF	TGTGCCAGCAGCCTGAGGGGCCAGGGGGCAAAAAATGAGCAGTTCTTC
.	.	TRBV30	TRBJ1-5	CAWSGSGGQPQHF	TGTGCCTGGAGTGGGAGCGGAGGGCAGCCCCAGCATTTT
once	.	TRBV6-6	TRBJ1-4	CASSSPTPPNEKLFF	TGTGCCAGCAGCTCCCCGACACCTCCTAATGAAAAACTGTTTTTT